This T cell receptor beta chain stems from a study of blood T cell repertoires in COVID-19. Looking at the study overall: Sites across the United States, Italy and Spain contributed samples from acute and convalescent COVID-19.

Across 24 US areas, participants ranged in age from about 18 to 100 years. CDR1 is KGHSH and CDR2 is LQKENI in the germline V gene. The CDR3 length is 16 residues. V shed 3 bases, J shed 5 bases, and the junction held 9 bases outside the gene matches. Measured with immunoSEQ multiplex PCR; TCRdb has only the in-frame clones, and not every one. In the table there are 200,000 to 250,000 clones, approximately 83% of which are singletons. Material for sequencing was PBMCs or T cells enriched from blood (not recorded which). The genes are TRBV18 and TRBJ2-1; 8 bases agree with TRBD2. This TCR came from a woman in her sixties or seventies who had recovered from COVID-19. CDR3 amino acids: CASSPPRSGGNNEQFF. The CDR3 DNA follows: TGTGCCAGCTCACCTCCGCGCAGCGGGGGTAACAATGAGCAGTTCTTC.